The sequence of this T cell receptor beta chain was determined in a study of T cell responses to AZD1222 COVID-19 vaccine. Only in-frame clones appear in the TCRdb table, and some are missing; sequencing was by immunoSEQ multiplex PCR. The sample carries 150,000 to 200,000 clones, around nine tenths recorded once. Details on this clone: Antigen unknown.

The study, taken as a whole, reports: The sample set comprised mostly white British donors with more females, and clonal diversity was possibly underestimated. Every sample of the repertoires postdated the peak T cell response.

This CDR3 spans 14 amino acids. Germline CDR1 SNHLY, CDR2 FYNNEI. V was clipped by 10 bases and J by 7 bases, with 17 bases between them. The sample was peripheral blood, taken on day 0 of AZD1222 vaccination. The source of this sequence is an adult in good health. J is TRBJ1-6 and V is TRBV2; weak D call: TRBD1 (6 bases). DNA of the CDR3: TGTGCCACCCATCTCTCAGGGGTGAATTCACCCCTCCACTTT. Its protein is CATHLSGVNSPLHF.